This T cell receptor (beta chain) was retrieved from a study of beta chain features in type 1 diabetes. Study results and limitations: Type 1 diabetes patients had TCRB CDR3s that were shorter (moderately but significantly so) in all four CD4+ subsets.

Every participating donor gave one draw, a heparinised blood sample averaging around 0.11 L. Sorted populations were all over 95% pure. V was trimmed by 1 base and J by 4 bases, leaving 13 bases between them. Germline CDR1 SEHNR, CDR2 FQNEAQ (reference sequence). The CDR3 is 15 amino acids. This clone turned up a few times. The antigen is unknown. Expressed TCRB transcripts were sequenced, since all the RNA that had been isolated was reverse transcribed. Some clones are missing from TCRdb's copy, which holds only in-frame ones; the method was immunoSEQ multiplex PCR. In the table there are 200,000 to 300,000 clones, about 15% of which are singletons.

The chain carries TRBV7-9 and TRBJ1-1; tentatively, D is TRBD1 (5 bases). This receptor was taken from a man aged 25-45 years with type 1 diabetes. Sequenced material: naive CD4+ T cells from blood. The CDR3 is CASSLGGLWSTEAFF. CDR3 sequence (DNA): TGTGCCAGCAGCTTAGGGGGCCTTTGGAGCACTGAAGCTTTCTTT.